The rows below give T cell receptor beta chains drawn from one sample of a study of OX40 agonist ivuxolimab in advanced cancers. The data were produced by immunoSEQ multiplex PCR, yet TCRdb's version contains in-frame clones alone and is incomplete. Of nearly 85,000 clones in the sample, approximately 82% were seen once. This sample comprised CD4+ or CD8+ T cells sorted from blood, obtained in a trial of the OX40 agonist ivuxolimab. Source of these receptors: an adult with an advanced solid tumor such as melanoma, head and neck, liver or kidney cancer. Each CDR3 is given with its conserved first and last residue.

V gene	J gene	CDR3 protein
TRBV6-5	TRBJ1-2	CASSYGDERNYGYTF
TRBV7-2	TRBJ2-3	CASSPGLAGGGDTQYF
TRBV9	TRBJ1-5	CASSVGGQGNQPQHF
TRBV4-3	TRBJ2-4	CASSQDGGVWNIQYF
TRBV18	TRBJ2-7	CASSPRTSGAYEQYF
TRBV23-1	TRBJ2-6	CASGPGGQGFAGANVLTF
TRBV7-2	TRBJ2-1	CASSLVSGGRGEQFF
TRBV7-3	TRBJ1-2	CASSPSTGDYGYTF
TRBV5-1	TRBJ2-5	CASSPAPALVSETQYF
TRBV9	TRBJ2-2	CASSVTSGDTGELFF
TRBV5-1	TRBJ2-3	CASSLEGVEDTQYF
TRBV10-3	TRBJ2-3	CAISSISGGLRDTQYF
TRBV29-1	TRBJ1-1	CSAGRDGNTEAFF
TRBV11-1	TRBJ2-1	CASSWDFGTAGNNEQFF
TRBV19	TRBJ2-5	CASSRQGGVETQYF
TRBV5-6	TRBJ2-5	CASSLGTPQETQYF
TRBV11-2	TRBJ2-3	CASSSRLAVGTDTQYF
TRBV5-6	TRBJ2-7	CASSPAGPSGGRGEQYF
TRBV11-2	TRBJ1-2	CASSLGYGANYGYTF
TRBV18	TRBJ2-7	CASSPGGNKYF
TRBV7-9	TRBJ2-7	CASSVRSPYEQYF
TRBV6-4	TRBJ2-6	CASSEQNSGANVLTF
TRBV5-1	TRBJ1-1	CASSWDRGPEAFF
TRBV4-1	TRBJ2-1	CASSQPLAGGRYEQFF
TRBV6-7	TRBJ1-4	CASGPRTNYEKLFF
TRBV6-5	TRBJ1-3	CASADYSGNTIYF
TRBV19	TRBJ1-1	CASSIRGGGTEAFF
TRBV7-8	TRBJ1-5	CASSFNRLNSNQPQHF
TRBV2	TRBJ2-2	CASSEPGGRWIGTGELFF
TRBV7-3	TRBJ1-1	CASSLTGQGANTEAFF
TRBV7-2	TRBJ2-6	CASSLGQPSGANVLTF
TRBV11-1	TRBJ1-4	CASSLSGSGKLFF
TRBV5-4	TRBJ1-6	CASSLDVLGNSPLHF
TRBV5-6	TRBJ1-4	CASSLVGGNNEKLFF
TRBV29-1	TRBJ1-3	CSVVGNGNTIYF
TRBV30	TRBJ2-3	CASTLTDTQYF
TRBV7-2	TRBJ1-2	CASTWDINYYGYTF
TRBV19	TRBJ2-1	CASSGTGGPNNEQFF
TRBV2	TRBJ2-2	CASGTEFSGELFF
TRBV5-1	TRBJ2-3	CASSPSTSTRDTQYF
TRBV29-1	TRBJ2-3	CSVAQGIGTDTQYF
TRBV6-5	TRBJ1-6	CASSYSRQGYSPLHF
TRBV18	TRBJ2-5	CASSPGHQETQYF
TRBV5-8	TRBJ2-1	CASSSLPSFAGGPLQFF
TRBV5-4	TRBJ1-1	CASSFGQGAGTEAFF
TRBV7-9	TRBJ1-4	CASSHPRLGPQNEKLFF
TRBV18	TRBJ2-5	CASSNGQETQYF